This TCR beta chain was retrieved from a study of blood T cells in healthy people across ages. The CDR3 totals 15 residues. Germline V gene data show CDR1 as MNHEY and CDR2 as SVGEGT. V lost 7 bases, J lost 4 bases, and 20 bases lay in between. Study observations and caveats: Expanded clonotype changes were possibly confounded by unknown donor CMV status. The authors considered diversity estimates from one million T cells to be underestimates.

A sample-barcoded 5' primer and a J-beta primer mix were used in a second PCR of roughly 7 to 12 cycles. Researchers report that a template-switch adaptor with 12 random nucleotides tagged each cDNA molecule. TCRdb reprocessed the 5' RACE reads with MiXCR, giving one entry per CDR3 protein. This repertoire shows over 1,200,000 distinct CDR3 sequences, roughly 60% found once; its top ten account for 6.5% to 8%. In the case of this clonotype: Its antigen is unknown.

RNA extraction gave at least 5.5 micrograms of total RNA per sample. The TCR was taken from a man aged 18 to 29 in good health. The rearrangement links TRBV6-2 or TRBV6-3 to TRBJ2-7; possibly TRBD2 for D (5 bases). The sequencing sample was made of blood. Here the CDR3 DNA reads TGTGCCAGCAAGGGAGTTCGCCTCATAAGTTACGAGCAGTACTTC. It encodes CASKGVRLISYEQYF.